The 17 T cell receptor beta chains below were found in one sample sequenced in a study of B cell selection in AIRE deficiency. The sorted conventional CD4 T cells were gated as CD4+CD127+. TCRdb keeps only in-frame clones here, not all; method: immunoSEQ multiplex PCR. Among 20,000 to 25,000 clones listed, about 98% were seen once. The sequencing input was conventional CD4+ T cells sorted from PBMCs. The receptor source for this set is a human donor with AIRE deficiency.

The chain carries TRBV7-8 and TRBJ1-1; TRBD1 matches 7 bases. Germline V gives CDR1 SGHVS, CDR2 FQNEAQ. The CDR3 extends over 14 amino acids. V trimming: 1 base; J trimming: 4 bases; junction bases outside the gene matches: 3. This chain's CDR3 is CASSLDRDSTEAFF. In DNA form, the CDR3 reads TGTGCCAGCAGCTTAGACCGGGACAGCACTGAAGCTTTCTTT.

The rearrangement uses TRBV7-2 and TRBJ2-7; 8 bases are a match to TRBD1. The ends lost 5 bases at V and 4 bases at J; junction bases unmatched: 10. The germline CDR1 and CDR2 sequences are SGHTA and FQGNSA. The CDR3 length is 15 residues. The CDR3 region is CASSRGQAFSYEQYF. As DNA, the CDR3 is TGTGCCAGCAGCCGGGGACAGGCATTTTCTTACGAGCAGTACTTC.

The J gene is TRBJ2-3, the V gene TRBV29-1, with 11 bases lining up with TRBD2. Germline V lookup: CDR1 SQVTM, CDR2 ANQGSEA. Trimming removed 6 bases from V and 7 bases from J; junction bases left unmatched: 9. The CDR3 totals 14 residues. CDR3 nucleotides: TGCAGCGTGCAGACTAGCGGGACTGGGAATACGCAGTATTTT. Residues: CSVQTSGTGNTQYF.

The chain combines TRBV6-5 with TRBJ2-7; TRBD2 might be the D (7 bases). Germline V gives CDR1 MNHEY, CDR2 SVGAGI. The CDR3 runs to 14 residues. V dropped 5 bases and J dropped 0 bases, with 11 bases sitting between them. The CDR3 bases are TGTGCCAGCAGTAGGGGGGGTAGCTCCTACGAGCAGTACTTC. Translating it yields CASSRGGSSYEQYF.

The CDR3 DNA sequence: TGTGCCAGCAGCTTAGATCAAGGGGGAGAGACCCAGTACTTC. It is translated as CASSLDQGGETQYF. The V gene is TRBV7-6, the J gene TRBJ2-5, with D perhaps TRBD1 (6 bases). The germline V gene has CDR1 SGHVS and CDR2 FNYEAQ. Trimming shortened V by 1 base and J by 4 bases, and 10 bases separated the two germline ends. This CDR3 region has 14 residues.

This chain links TRBV7-9 with TRBJ2-2; D gene unclear. V lost 2 bases to trimming and J lost 0 bases, with 19 bases between them. The CDR3 has 19 amino acids. CDR1 is SEHNR and CDR2 is FQNEAQ in the germline V gene (reference sequence). CDR3 region: CASSLKPRPGGSNTGELFF. The CDR3 DNA follows: TGTGCCAGCAGCTTAAAACCACGACCCGGTGGGTCGAACACCGGGGAGCTGTTTTTT. The full variable domain, rest sourced from reference TRBV7-9 and TRBJ2-2, is DTGVSQNPRHKITKRGQNVTFRCDPISEHNRLYWYRQTLGQGPEFLTYFQNEAQLEKSRLLSDRFSAERPKGSFSTLEIQRTEQGDSAMYLCASSLKPRPGGSNTGELFFGEGSRLTVL.

V is TRBV30 and J is TRBJ2-5, with 11 bases matching TRBD1. V shed 3 bases, J shed 5 bases, and the junction held 11 bases outside the gene matches. The CDR3 totals 16 residues. The germline V gene has CDR1 GTSNPN and CDR2 SVGIG (reference sequence). Here the CDR3 reads CAWSDKIRTGGETQYF. CDR3 coding DNA: TGTGCCTGGAGCGATAAGATTAGGACAGGGGGCGAGACCCAGTACTTC.

This clone was observed once. The chain has TRBV21-1 and TRBJ1-2; no DNA check was done on the table's D call, TRBD1. TRBV21-1 is a pseudogene locus. There are 12 residues in the CDR3. The CDR3 protein is CASHTGNYGYTF. Written as DNA, the CDR3 is TGTGCCAGCCACACAGGGAACTATGGCTACACCTTC.

This clone was recorded only once. V is TRBV20-1 and J is TRBJ2-3; maybe TRBD2 (6 bases). The V end was cut by 5 bases, the J end by 6 bases, with 9 bases between. Germline V CDR1 and CDR2: DFQATT, SNEGSKA (reference sequence). There are 11 residues in the CDR3. The CDR3, as DNA: TGCAGTGCTCGACTAGTGGATACGCAGTATTTT. Protein: CSARLVDTQYF.

The gene calls are TRBV7-3 and TRBJ2-3; D not resolved. Looked up from germline, CDR1 is SGHTA and CDR2 is FQGTGA. V lost 4 bases and J lost 0, with 8 bases in between. CDR3 length: 14 amino acids. CDR3 sequence (DNA): TGTGCCAGCAGCTCCCAACTGAGCACAGATACGCAGTATTTT. It is translated as CASSSQLSTDTQYF.

The V call is TRBV28, the J call TRBJ1-1, with D unresolved. This CDR3 has 13 residues. The V end was cut by 3 bases, the J end by 4 bases, with 9 bases between. The germline CDR1 and CDR2 sequences are MDHEN and SYDVKM. CDR3 sequence: CASSLSGSTEAFF. DNA of the CDR3: TGTGCCAGCAGTTTGAGCGGGTCCACTGAAGCTTTCTTT.

For the CDR3, the DNA is TGTGCCAGCAGCCTATCCGGGACAGGCAATTCACCCCTCCACTTT. Encoded protein: CASSLSGTGNSPLHF. The chain has TRBV7-6 and TRBJ1-6, with 8 bases that match TRBD1. The CDR3 loop spans 15 amino acids. Trimming cost V 5 bases and J 7 bases; bases outside gene matches: 7. From germline, CDR1 is SGHVS and CDR2 FNYEAQ. Full variable domain (missing parts from reference TRBV7-6 and TRBJ1-6): GAGVSQSPRYKVTKRGQDVALRCDPISGHVSLYWYRQALGQGPEFLTYFNYEAQQDKSGLPNDRFSAERPEGSISTLTIQRTEQRDSAMYRCASSLSGTGNSPLHFGNGTRLTVT.

The chain joins TRBV4-1 to TRBJ1-3; 7 nucleotides agree with TRBD1. The J segment lost 1 base and the V segment lost 3 bases, leaving 9 bases of the junction unmatched. The germline CDR1 and CDR2 sequences are MGHRA and YSYEKL. The CDR3 covers 17 residues. CDR3 amino acids: CASSHLDREGSGNTIYF. The CDR3 bases are TGCGCCAGCAGCCACCTCGACAGGGAAGGTTCTGGAAACACCATATATTTT.

Details on this clone: The junction shows a germline mismatch at one end, possibly a read error. This chain's CDR3 is CASSLLRAPPLF. In DNA form, the CDR3 reads TGTGCCAGCAGCTTGTTAAGGGCCCCGCCCCTCTTC. This sequence joins TRBV5-6 and TRBJ2-1; no clear D. The CDR3 is 12 residues long. Germline V gene sequence: CDR1 SGHDT, CDR2 YYEEEE.

The CDR3 region has the DNA TGTGCCAGCAGCTTATACCAGGGGAAGGCTGAAGCTTTCTTT. This gives the protein CASSLYQGKAEAFF. The genes are TRBV5-6 and TRBJ1-1; D might be TRBD1 (6 bases). This CDR3 contains 14 residues. V lost 2 bases and J lost 6, with 14 bases in between. CDR1 is SGHDT, CDR2 YYEEEE, per germline.

This chain connects TRBV6-5 to TRBJ2-7; D is ambiguous. Trimming shortened V by 0 bases and J by 2 bases, and 5 bases separated the two germline ends. The CDR3 contains 13 residues. The germline CDR1 and CDR2 sequences are MNHEY and SVGAGI. DNA of the CDR3: TGTGCCAGCAGTTACTCGGGCCCCTACGAGCAGTACTTC. It specifies CASSYSGPYEQYF.

The chain combines TRBV28 with TRBJ1-2; TRBD1 might be the D (6 bases). Trimming removed 7 bases at V and 2 bases at J, with 17 bases between. The CDR3 is 15 amino acids. The germline V gene has CDR1 MDHEN and CDR2 SYDVKM. DNA for the CDR3: TGTGCCAGCAAAACACCGGACAGCCTCAACTATGGCTACACCTTC. Amino acids: CASKTPDSLNYGYTF.